Below, 3 T cell receptor beta chains from the same sample are listed, as sequenced in a study of CD4+ T cells in melanoma. TCRdb's table, derived via immunoSEQ multiplex PCR, lists solely in-frame clones and lacks some. The sample has thousands of clones; under 75% are singletons. The sample comprised cells from a culture (not recorded whether cultured in vitro). The receptor set was obtained from a human donor with melanoma.

This clone was seen just once. The chain is built from TRBV11-2 and TRBJ1-1, with TRBD1 matching over 7 bases. Germline V gives CDR1 SGHAT, CDR2 FQNNGV. The V and J ends lost 5 bases and 0 bases, in that order; junction bases with no gene match: 9. The length of the CDR3 is 16 residues. The CDR3 spells CASSPTFGTVNTEAFF. CDR3 bases: TGTGCCAGCAGCCCCACATTTGGGACAGTGAACACTGAAGCTTTCTTT. Looking up the rest from reference TRBV11-2 and TRBJ1-1 gives the full variable domain: EAGVAQSPRYKIIEKRQSVAFWCNPISGHATLYWYQQILGQGPKLLIQFQNNGVVDDSQLPKDRFSAERLKGVDSTLKIQPAKLEDSAVYLCASSPTFGTVNTEAFFGQGTRLTVV.

The V and J genes are TRBV28 and TRBJ2-1; 7 nucleotides line up with TRBD2. This CDR3 contains 15 residues. Germline V gene sequence: CDR1 MDHEN, CDR2 SYDVKM. V was pared by 8 bases and J by 5 bases, with 12 bases of the junction left unmatched. The CDR3, as DNA: TGTGCCAGCGGGGGGGAGGGTAGCGGTCACAATGAGCAGTTCTTC. Protein product: CASGGEGSGHNEQFF.

The chain carries TRBV19 and TRBJ1-6; D gene ambiguous. V lost 3 bases, J lost 10 bases, and 19 bases lay in between. Looked up from germline, CDR1 is LNHDA and CDR2 is SQIVND (reference sequence). The CDR3 spans 16 residues. The CDR3 loop reads CASSISLGGYGSPLHF. The CDR3 nucleotides are TGTGCCAGTAGTATTAGCCTAGGCGGTTATGGATCACCCCTCCACTTT.